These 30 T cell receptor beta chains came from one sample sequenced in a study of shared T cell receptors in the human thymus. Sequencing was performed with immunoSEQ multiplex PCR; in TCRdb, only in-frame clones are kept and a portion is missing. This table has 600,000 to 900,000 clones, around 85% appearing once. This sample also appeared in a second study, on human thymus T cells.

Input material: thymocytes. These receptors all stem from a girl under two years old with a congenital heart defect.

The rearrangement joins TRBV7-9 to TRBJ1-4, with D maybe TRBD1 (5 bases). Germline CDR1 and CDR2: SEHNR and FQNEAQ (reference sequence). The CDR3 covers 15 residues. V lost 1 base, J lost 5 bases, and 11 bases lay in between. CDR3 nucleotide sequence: TGTGCCAGCAGCTTAGTTTCGGGGGAAAATGAAAAACTGTTTTTT. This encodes CASSLVSGENEKLFF.

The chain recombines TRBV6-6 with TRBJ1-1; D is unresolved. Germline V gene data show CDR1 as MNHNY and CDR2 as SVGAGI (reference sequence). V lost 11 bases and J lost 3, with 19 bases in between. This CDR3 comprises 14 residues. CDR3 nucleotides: TGTGCCGGACGAGCGGCCCACCAGGACACTGAAGCTTTCTTT. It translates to CAGRAAHQDTEAFF.

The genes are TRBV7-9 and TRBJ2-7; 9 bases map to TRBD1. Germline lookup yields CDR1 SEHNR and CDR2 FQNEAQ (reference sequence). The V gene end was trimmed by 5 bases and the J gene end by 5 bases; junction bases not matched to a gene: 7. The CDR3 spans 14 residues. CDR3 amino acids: CASSPTGQGDEQYF. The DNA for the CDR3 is TGTGCCAGCAGCCCCACGGGACAGGGAGACGAGCAGTACTTC.

Here the CDR3 reads CASKNRESPQYF. The CDR3 DNA follows: TGTGCCAGCAAAAACAGGGAATCCCCGCAGTATTTT. The chain employs TRBV6-6 and TRBJ2-3, with D possibly matching TRBD1 (6 bases). Trimming took off 7 bases at V and 10 bases at J, with 15 bases between the two ends. The CDR3 is 12 amino acids. Germline-derived CDR1 and CDR2 are MNHNY and SVGAGI (reference sequence).

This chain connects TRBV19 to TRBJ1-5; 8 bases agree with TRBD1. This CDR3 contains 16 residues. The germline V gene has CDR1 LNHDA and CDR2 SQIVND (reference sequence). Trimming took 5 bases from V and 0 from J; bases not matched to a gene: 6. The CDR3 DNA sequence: TGTGCCAGTAGTCCCTGGGACAGGTATAGCAATCAGCCCCAGCATTTT. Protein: CASSPWDRYSNQPQHF.

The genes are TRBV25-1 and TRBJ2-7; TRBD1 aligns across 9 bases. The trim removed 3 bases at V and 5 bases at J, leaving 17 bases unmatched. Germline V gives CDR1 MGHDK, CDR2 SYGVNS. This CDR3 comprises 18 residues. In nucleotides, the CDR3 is TGTGCCAGCAGTGACGAAATAGTTGCGGGACAGGGAATCCACGAGCAGTACTTC. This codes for CASSDEIVAGQGIHEQYF.

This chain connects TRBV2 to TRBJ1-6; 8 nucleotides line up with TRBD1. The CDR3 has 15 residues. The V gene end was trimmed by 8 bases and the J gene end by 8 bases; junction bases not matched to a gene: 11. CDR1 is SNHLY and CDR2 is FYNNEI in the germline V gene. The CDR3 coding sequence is TGTGCCAGCCCGCCCGACAGGGGTAGGGATTCACCCCTCCACTTT. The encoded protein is CASPPDRGRDSPLHF.

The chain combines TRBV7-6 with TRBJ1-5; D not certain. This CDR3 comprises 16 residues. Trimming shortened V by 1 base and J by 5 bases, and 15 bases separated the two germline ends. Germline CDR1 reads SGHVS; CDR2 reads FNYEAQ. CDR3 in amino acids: CASSLGGGRNDQPQHF. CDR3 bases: TGTGCCAGCAGCTTAGGAGGAGGGAGGAACGATCAGCCCCAGCATTTT. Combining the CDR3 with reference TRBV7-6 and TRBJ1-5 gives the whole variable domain GAGVSQSPRYKVTKRGQDVALRCDPISGHVSLYWYRQALGQGPEFLTYFNYEAQQDKSGLPNDRFSAERPEGSISTLTIQRTEQRDSAMYRCASSLGGGRNDQPQHFGDGTRLSIL.

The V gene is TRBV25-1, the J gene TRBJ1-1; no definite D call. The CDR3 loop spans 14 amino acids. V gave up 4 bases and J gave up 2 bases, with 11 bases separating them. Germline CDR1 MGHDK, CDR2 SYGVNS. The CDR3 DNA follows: TGTGCCAGCAGTGGACCGGGAACTAACACTGAAGCTTTCTTT. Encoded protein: CASSGPGTNTEAFF.

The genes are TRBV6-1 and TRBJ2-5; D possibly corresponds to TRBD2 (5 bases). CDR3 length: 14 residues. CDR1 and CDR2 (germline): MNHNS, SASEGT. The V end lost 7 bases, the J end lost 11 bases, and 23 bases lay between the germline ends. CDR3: CASTIKDSLEEQYF. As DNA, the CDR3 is TGTGCCAGCACCATAAAGGACTCCCTAGAGGAGCAGTACTTC.

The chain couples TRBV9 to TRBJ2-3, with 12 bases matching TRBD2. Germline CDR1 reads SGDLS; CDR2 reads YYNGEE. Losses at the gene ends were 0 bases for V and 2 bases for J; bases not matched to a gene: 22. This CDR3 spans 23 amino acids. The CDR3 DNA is TGTGCCAGCAGCGTAGGCGTAGTCCCATCACCGAGGACTAGCGGGGAAGACACAGATACGCAGTATTTT. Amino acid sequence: CASSVGVVPSPRTSGEDTDTQYF.

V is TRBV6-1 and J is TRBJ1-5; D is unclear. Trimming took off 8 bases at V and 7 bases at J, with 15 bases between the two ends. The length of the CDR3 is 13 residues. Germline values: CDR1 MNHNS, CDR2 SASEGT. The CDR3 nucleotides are TGTGCCAGCGCCCCGGGTTTGGCCCAGCCCCAGCATTTT. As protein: CASAPGLAQPQHF.

The CDR3 sequence: CASSQEGVNTEAFF. CDR3 DNA sequence: TGCGCCAGCAGCCAAGAGGGAGTGAACACTGAAGCTTTCTTT. The chain employs TRBV4-3 and TRBJ1-1; D is undetermined. The V end lost 0 bases, the J end lost 0 bases, and 5 bases lay between the germline ends. This CDR3 contains 14 residues. Germline V gives CDR1 LGHNA, CDR2 YSLEER.

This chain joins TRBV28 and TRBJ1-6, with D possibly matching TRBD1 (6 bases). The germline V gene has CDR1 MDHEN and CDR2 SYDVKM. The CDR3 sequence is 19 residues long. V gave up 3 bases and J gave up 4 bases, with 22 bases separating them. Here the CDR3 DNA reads TGTGCCAGCAGTTTTTGGGAGGGGGGCACCGGTAGATATAATTCACCCCTCCACTTT. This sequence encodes CASSFWEGGTGRYNSPLHF.

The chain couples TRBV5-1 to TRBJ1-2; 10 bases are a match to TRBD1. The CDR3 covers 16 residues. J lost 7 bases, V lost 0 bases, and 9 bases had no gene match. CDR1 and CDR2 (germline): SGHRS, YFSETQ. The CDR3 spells CASSLGDRGRSGGYTF. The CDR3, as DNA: TGCGCCAGCAGCTTGGGAGACAGGGGGCGTTCCGGTGGCTACACCTTC.

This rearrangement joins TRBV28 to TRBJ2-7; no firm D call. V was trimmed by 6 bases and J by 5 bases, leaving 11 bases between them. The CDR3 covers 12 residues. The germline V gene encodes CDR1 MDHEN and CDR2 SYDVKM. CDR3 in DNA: TGTGCCAGCAGCCTAGATTGTGACGAGCAGTACTTC. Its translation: CASSLDCDEQYF.

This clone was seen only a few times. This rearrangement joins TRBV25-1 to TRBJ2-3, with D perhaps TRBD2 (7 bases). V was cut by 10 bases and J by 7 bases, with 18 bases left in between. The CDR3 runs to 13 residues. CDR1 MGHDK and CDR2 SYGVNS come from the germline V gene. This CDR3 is CATLGGGTYTQYF. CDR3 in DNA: TGTGCCACCTTGGGGGGGGGCACTTATACGCAGTATTTT. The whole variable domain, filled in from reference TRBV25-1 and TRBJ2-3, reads EADIYQTPRYLVIGTGKKITLECSQTMGHDKMYWYQQDPGMELHLIHYSYGVNSTEKGDLSSESTVSRIRTEHFPLTLESARPSHTSQYLCATLGGGTYTQYFGPGTRLTVL.

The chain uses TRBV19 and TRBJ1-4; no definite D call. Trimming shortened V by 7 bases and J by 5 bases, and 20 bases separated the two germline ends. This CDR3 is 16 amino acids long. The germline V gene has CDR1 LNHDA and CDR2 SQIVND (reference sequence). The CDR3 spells CASTPARRPLNEKLFF. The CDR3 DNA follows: TGTGCCAGTACCCCCGCCCGCAGGCCGCTAAATGAAAAACTGTTTTTT.

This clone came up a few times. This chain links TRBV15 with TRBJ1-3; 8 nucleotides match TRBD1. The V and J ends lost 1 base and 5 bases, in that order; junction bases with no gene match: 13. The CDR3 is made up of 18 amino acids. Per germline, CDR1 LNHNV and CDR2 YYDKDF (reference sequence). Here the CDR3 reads CATSRGDRRERLRNTIYF. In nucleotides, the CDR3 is TGTGCCACCAGCAGAGGGGACAGGAGAGAAAGGTTGAGAAACACCATATATTTT.

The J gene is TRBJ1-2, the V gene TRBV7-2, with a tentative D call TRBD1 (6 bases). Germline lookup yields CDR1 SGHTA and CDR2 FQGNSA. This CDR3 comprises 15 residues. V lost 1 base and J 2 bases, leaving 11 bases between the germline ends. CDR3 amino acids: CASSLGRGGNYGYTF. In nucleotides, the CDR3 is TGTGCCAGCAGCTTAGGAAGGGGGGGAAACTATGGCTACACCTTC. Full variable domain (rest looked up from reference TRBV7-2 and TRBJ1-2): GAGVSQSPSNKVTEKGKDVELRCDPISGHTALYWYRQSLGQGLEFLIYFQGNSAPDKSGLPSDRFSAERTGGSVSTLTIQRTQQEDSAVYLCASSLGRGGNYGYTFGSGTRLTVV.

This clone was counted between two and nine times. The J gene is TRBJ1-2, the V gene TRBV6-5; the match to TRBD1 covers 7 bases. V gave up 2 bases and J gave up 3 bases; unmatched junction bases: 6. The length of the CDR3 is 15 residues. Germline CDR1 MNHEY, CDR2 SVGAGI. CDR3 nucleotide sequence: TGTGCCAGCAGTTACGAGGGGGCGCAGGACTATGGCTACACCTTC. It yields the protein CASSYEGAQDYGYTF.

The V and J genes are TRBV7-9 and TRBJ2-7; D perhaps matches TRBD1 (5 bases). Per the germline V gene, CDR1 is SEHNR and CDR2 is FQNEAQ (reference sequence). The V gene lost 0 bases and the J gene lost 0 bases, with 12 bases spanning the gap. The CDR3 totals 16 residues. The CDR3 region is CASSLATQDSSYEQYF. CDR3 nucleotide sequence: TGTGCCAGCAGCTTAGCGACACAGGATAGCTCCTACGAGCAGTACTTC.

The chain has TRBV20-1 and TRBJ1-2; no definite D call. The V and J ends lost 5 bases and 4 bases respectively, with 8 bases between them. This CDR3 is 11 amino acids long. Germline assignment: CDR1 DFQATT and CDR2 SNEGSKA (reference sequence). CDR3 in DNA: TGCAGTGCTCCCGCGGGCTATGGCTACACCTTC. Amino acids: CSAPAGYGYTF.

The CDR3: CASSDGESYGYTF. The CDR3 nucleotides are TGTGCCAGCAGTGATGGGGAGAGCTATGGCTACACCTTC. The chain couples TRBV6-1 to TRBJ1-2; D gene unclear. Germline-derived CDR1 and CDR2 are MNHNS and SASEGT. The ends were cut back, 3 bases at V and 4 bases at J, with 9 bases in the middle. The CDR3 is 13 amino acids.

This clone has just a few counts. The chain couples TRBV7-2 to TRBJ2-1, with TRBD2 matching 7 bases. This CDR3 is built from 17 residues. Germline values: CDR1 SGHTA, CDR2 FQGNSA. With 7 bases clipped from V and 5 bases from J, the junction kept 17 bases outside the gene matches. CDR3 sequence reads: CASTSVGSGPFDNEQFF. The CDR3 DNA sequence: TGTGCCAGCACCTCGGTGGGTAGCGGGCCTTTCGACAATGAGCAGTTCTTC. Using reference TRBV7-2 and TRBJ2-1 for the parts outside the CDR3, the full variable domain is GAGVSQSPSNKVTEKGKDVELRCDPISGHTALYWYRQSLGQGLEFLIYFQGNSAPDKSGLPSDRFSAERTGGSVSTLTIQRTQQEDSAVYLCASTSVGSGPFDNEQFFGPGTRLTVL.

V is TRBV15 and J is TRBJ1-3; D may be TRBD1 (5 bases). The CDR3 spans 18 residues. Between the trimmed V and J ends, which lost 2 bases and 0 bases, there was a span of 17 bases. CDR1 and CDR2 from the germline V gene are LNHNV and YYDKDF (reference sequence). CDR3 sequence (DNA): TGTGCCACCAGCAGATACTCAAGGGAAGGGGCCTCTGGAAACACCATATATTTT. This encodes CATSRYSREGASGNTIYF.

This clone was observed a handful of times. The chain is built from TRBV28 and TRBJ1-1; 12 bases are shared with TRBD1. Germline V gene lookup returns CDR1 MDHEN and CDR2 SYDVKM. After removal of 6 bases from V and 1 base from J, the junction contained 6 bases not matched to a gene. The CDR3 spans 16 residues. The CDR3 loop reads CASSPGQGATNTEAFF. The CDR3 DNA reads TGTGCCAGCAGCCCGGGACAGGGGGCGACGAACACTGAAGCTTTCTTT.

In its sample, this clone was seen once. CDR3 DNA sequence: TGCGCCAGCAGCCAAGAATCTAGGACAGGGTTGGAGTCCGAGTCTAACACCATATATTTT. This encodes CASSQESRTGLESESNTIYF. This chain joins TRBV4-3 and TRBJ1-3, with 8 bases lining up with TRBD1. Germline V gene lookup returns CDR1 LGHNA and CDR2 YSLEER. The CDR3 extends over 20 amino acids. The V segment lost 0 bases and the J segment 7 bases; nucleotides outside the gene matches: 20.

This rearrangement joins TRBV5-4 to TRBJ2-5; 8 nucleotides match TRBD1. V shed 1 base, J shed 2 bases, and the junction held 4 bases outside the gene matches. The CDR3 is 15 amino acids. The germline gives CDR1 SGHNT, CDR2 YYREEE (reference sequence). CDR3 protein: CASSLTGGSQETQYF. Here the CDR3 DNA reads TGTGCCAGCAGCTTGACAGGGGGGAGTCAAGAGACCCAGTACTTC. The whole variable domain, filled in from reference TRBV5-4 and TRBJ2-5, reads ETGVTQSPTHLIKTRGQQVTLRCSSQSGHNTVSWYQQALGQGPQFIFQYYREEENGRGNFPPRFSGLQFPNYSSELNVNALELDDSALYLCASSLTGGSQETQYFGPGTRLLVL.

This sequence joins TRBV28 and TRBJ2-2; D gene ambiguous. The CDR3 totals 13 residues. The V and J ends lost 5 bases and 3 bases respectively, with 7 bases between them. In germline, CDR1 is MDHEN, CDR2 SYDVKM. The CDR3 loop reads CASSRVDTGELFF. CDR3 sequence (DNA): TGTGCCAGCAGTCGGGTGGACACCGGGGAGCTGTTTTTT.